The present T cell receptor (beta chain) was sequenced within a study of shared clonotypes between healthy human individuals. Findings and caveats of the study: Few donors restricted represented genetic and exposure-history diversity.

In the case of this clone: Its specificity is not known.

This CDR3 spans 14 amino acids. V was shortened by 6 bases and J by 3 bases, with 18 bases between the two germline ends. The germline CDR1 and CDR2 sequences are SQVTM and ANQGSEA. Using roughly 180 ng DNA, around 30,000 T cell genomes, the sorted-subset replicate PCRs were run. Using immunoSEQ multiplex PCR, the repertoire was profiled, and TCRdb retains in-frame clones only, with some absent. The repertoire has fewer than 1.8 million clones, 98% of them found once; the top ten carry around 0.33%. The sample was naive CD4+ T cells sorted from blood. Subset described: CD45RA+ positively selected. This chain connects TRBV29-1 to TRBJ2-7, with D possibly being TRBD1 (6 bases). This TCR came from a man aged 30 to 45 in good health. The CDR3 bases are TGCAGCGTGGGACAAACCCAGGGAGTCTACGAGCAGTACTTC. Its translation: CSVGQTQGVYEQYF.